These 5 T cell receptor beta chains came from one sample sequenced in a study of memory CD4+ T cells and cytomegalovirus serostatus. Single viable CD3+CD4+CD8-CD45RO+ cells were sorted as the memory CD4+ T cells. Using immunoSEQ multiplex PCR, the repertoire was profiled, and TCRdb retains in-frame clones only, with some absent. The sample contains roughly 56,000 clones, 82% of which appear only once. The sequencing input was memory CD4+ T cells from blood. The source of these receptors is an adult in good health and CMV-seronegative.

The J gene is TRBJ1-6, the V gene TRBV2; perhaps TRBD1 as D (6 bases). Germline loops: CDR1 SNHLY, CDR2 FYNNEI. The CDR3 extends over 13 amino acids. Trimming left V 3 bases short and J 11 bases short, with 11 bases between. CDR3 in DNA: TGTGCCAGCAGTGACAGGGGTTTCCCACCCCTCCACTTT. Protein: CASSDRGFPPLHF.

This sequence joins TRBV30 and TRBJ1-5; weak D call: TRBD1 (6 bases). The germline V gene has CDR1 GTSNPN and CDR2 SVGIG (reference sequence). V lost 5 bases and J lost 7, with 18 bases in between. This CDR3 is 14 amino acids long. The CDR3 DNA is TGTGCCTGGGGTGGGACACCCTCGGAGCAGCCCCAGCATTTT. It specifies CAWGGTPSEQPQHF.

The rearrangement joins TRBV7-3 to TRBJ2-1, with TRBD2 as a possible D gene (6 bases). Per the germline V gene, CDR1 is SGHTA and CDR2 is FQGTGA. Deletions cut 5 bases from V and 9 bases from J, with 14 bases between. The CDR3 runs to 13 residues. The CDR3 sequence is CASSTDRGGEQFF. CDR3 DNA: TGTGCCAGCAGCACTGATAGGGGAGGTGAGCAGTTCTTC.

This clone was counted only a few times. The V and J genes are TRBV15 and TRBJ2-4; D is tentatively TRBD1 or TRBD2 (5 bases each). With 1 base removed from V and 6 bases from J, the gap between germline ends came to 10 bases. This CDR3 comprises 14 residues. CDR1 LNHNV and CDR2 YYDKDF come from the germline V gene (reference sequence). The CDR3 DNA follows: TGTGCCACCAGCAGAGGGGACCCGGGAAACATTCAGTACTTC. Its protein is CATSRGDPGNIQYF. Variable domain in full (rest from reference TRBV15 and TRBJ2-4): DAMVIQNPRYQVTQFGKPVTLSCSQTLNHNVMYWYQQKSSQAPKLLFHYYDKDFNNEADTPDNFQSRRPNTSFCFLDIRSPGLGDTAMYLCATSRGDPGNIQYFGAGTRLSVL.

V gene TRBV5-1 combines with J gene TRBJ1-2; no clear D. Germline CDR1 and CDR2: SGHRS and YFSETQ. Trimming left V 0 bases short and J 6 bases short, with 9 bases between. The CDR3 covers 13 residues. The CDR3 DNA reads TGCGCCAGCAGCTTGGCCATGGAAGATGGCTACACCTTC. Protein: CASSLAMEDGYTF.